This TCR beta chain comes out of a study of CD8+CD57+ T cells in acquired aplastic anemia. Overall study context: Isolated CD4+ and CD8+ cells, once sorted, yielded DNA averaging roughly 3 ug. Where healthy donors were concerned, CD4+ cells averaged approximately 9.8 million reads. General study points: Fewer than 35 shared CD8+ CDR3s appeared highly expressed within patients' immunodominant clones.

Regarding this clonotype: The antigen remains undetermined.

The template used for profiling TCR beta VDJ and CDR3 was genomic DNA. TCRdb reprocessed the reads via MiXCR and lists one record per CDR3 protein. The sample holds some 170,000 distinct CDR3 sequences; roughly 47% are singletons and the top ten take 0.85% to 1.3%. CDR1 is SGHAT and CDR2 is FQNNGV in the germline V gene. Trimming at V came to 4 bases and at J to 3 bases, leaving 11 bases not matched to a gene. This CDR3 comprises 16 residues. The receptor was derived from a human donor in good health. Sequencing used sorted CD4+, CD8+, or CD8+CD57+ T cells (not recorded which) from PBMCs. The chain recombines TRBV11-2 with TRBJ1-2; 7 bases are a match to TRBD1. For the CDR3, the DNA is TGTGCCAGCAGCTCATCTACGGACAGGTTCTACTATGGCTACACCTTC. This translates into CASSSSTDRFYYGYTF.